These 14 T cell receptor beta chains were all obtained from the same sample, sequenced in a study of blood T cell repertoires in COVID-19. The assay was immunoSEQ multiplex PCR, and TCRdb's table has in-frame clones only and misses some. The sample yields roughly 360,000 clones, approximately 87% seen once. Sequencing input: PBMCs or T cells enriched from blood (not recorded which). These TCRs come from a woman aged 25 to 39 with acute COVID-19.

The chain is built from TRBV7-8 and TRBJ2-3; TRBD2 matches at 12 bases. CDR1 is SGHVS, CDR2 FQNEAQ, per germline. The CDR3 covers 17 residues. The trim removed 3 bases at V and 4 bases at J, leaving 8 bases unmatched. CDR3 region: CASSFRASGGAADTQYF. CDR3 DNA sequence: TGTGCCAGCAGCTTCCGGGCTAGCGGGGGGGCAGCAGATACGCAGTATTTT. The full variable domain, its missing parts supplied by reference TRBV7-8 and TRBJ2-3, is GAGVSQSPRYKVAKRGQDVALRCDPISGHVSLFWYQQALGQGPEFLTYFQNEAQLDKSGLPSDRFFAERPEGSVSTLKIQRTQQEDSAVYLCASSFRASGGAADTQYFGPGTRLTVL.

The chain carries TRBV19 and TRBJ2-7, with TRBD1 matching over 10 bases. This CDR3 has 15 amino acids. J lost 8 bases, V lost 4 bases, and 11 bases had no gene match. The V gene's germline CDR1 is LNHDA and CDR2 SQIVND (reference sequence). Here the CDR3 reads CASSTQDRGPGKQYF. CDR3 DNA: TGTGCCAGTAGTACCCAAGACAGGGGGCCCGGCAAGCAGTACTTC.

The chain recombines TRBV19 with TRBJ2-7; the match to TRBD1 covers 8 bases. CDR1 is LNHDA, CDR2 SQIVND, per germline (reference sequence). The CDR3 covers 12 residues. V gave up 8 bases and J gave up 3 bases; unmatched junction bases: 3. This CDR3 reads CASADRGYEQYF. Written as DNA, the CDR3 is TGTGCCAGTGCTGACAGGGGCTACGAGCAGTACTTC. Filled out from reference TRBV19 and TRBJ2-7, the complete variable domain reads DGGITQSPKYLFRKEGQNVTLSCEQNLNHDAMYWYRQDPGQGLRLIYYSQIVNDFQKGDIAEGYSVSREKKESFPLTVTSAQKNPTAFYLCASADRGYEQYFGPGTRLTVT.

This clone has only a few counts. The V call is TRBV7-8, the J call TRBJ1-2, with D hard to call. The CDR3 has 15 residues. The V gene lost 3 bases and the J gene lost 0 bases, with 11 bases spanning the gap. Looked up from germline, CDR1 is SGHVS and CDR2 is FQNEAQ. CDR3 sequence: CASSLDRGANYGYTF. CDR3 nucleotide sequence: TGTGCCAGCAGCTTGGACCGGGGAGCTAACTATGGCTACACCTTC.

V gene TRBV3-1 (or the pseudogene TRBV3-2) combines with J gene TRBJ2-1; 10 positions match TRBD2. The CDR3 spans 17 residues. Germline V lookup: CDR1 LGHDT, CDR2 YNNKEL (reference sequence). The J segment lost 7 bases and the V segment lost 1 base, leaving 10 bases of the junction unmatched. This CDR3 is CASSQAAASGGRNEQFF. The CDR3 DNA reads TGTGCCAGCAGCCAAGCAGCCGCTAGCGGGGGCCGGAATGAGCAGTTCTTC.

The chain combines TRBV7-3 with TRBJ2-2; 10 bases fit TRBD2. Germline loops: CDR1 SGHTA, CDR2 FQGTGA. The CDR3 covers 15 residues. Trimming at V came to 2 bases and at J to 4 bases, leaving 1 base not matched to a gene. CDR3 protein: CASSLASGGTGELFF. CDR3 nucleotides: TGTGCCAGCAGCTTAGCTAGCGGGGGCACCGGGGAGCTGTTTTTT.

The rearrangement joins TRBV18 to TRBJ1-3; D is unclear. The V and J ends lost 0 bases and 0 bases respectively, with 12 bases between them. The CDR3 loop spans 17 amino acids. Per germline, CDR1 KGHSH and CDR2 LQKENI. CDR3 region: CASSPPSEGTSGNTIYF. For the CDR3, the DNA is TGTGCCAGCTCACCACCGTCTGAGGGCACCTCTGGAAACACCATATATTTT.

The chain recombines TRBV24-1 with TRBJ2-3; 10 nucleotides match TRBD2. CDR3 length: 18 residues. The V gene end was trimmed by 0 bases and the J gene end by 8 bases; junction bases not matched to a gene: 13. Per the germline V gene, CDR1 is KGHDR and CDR2 is SFDVKD. The CDR3 protein is CATSDLWSGGGLGSTQYF. DNA of the CDR3: TGTGCCACCAGTGATTTGTGGAGCGGGGGGGGTCTGGGGAGTACGCAGTATTTT.

The chain is built from TRBV4-3 and TRBJ1-4; 9 bases align to TRBD1. The germline V gene encodes CDR1 LGHNA and CDR2 YSLEER. The CDR3 runs 14 residues. The V and J ends lost 4 bases and 7 bases, in that order; junction bases with no gene match: 4. The CDR3 loop is CASSPGQGIEKLFF. CDR3 bases: TGCGCCAGCAGCCCCGGACAGGGGATTGAAAAACTGTTTTTT.

This chain uses TRBV2 with TRBJ2-3, with D perhaps TRBD1 (5 bases). V was shortened by 5 bases and J by 1 base, with 10 bases between the two germline ends. The V gene's germline CDR1 is SNHLY and CDR2 FYNNEI. The CDR3 contains 14 residues. The CDR3 protein is CASSSPRGTDTQYF. CDR3 DNA: TGTGCCAGCAGTTCTCCCAGGGGCACAGATACGCAGTATTTT. Combining the CDR3 with reference TRBV2 and TRBJ2-3 gives the whole variable domain EPEVTQTPSHQVTQMGQEVILRCVPISNHLYFYWYRQILGQKVEFLVSFYNNEISEKSEIFDDQFSVERPDGSNFTLKIRSTKLEDSAMYFCASSSPRGTDTQYFGPGTRLTVL.

The CDR3 region has the DNA TGCGCCAGCAGCTTTGCAGGGGCCGGGAACACTGAAGCTTTCTTT. Its translation: CASSFAGAGNTEAFF. The V and J genes are TRBV5-1 and TRBJ1-1, with a tentative D call TRBD1 (6 bases). Germline assignment: CDR1 SGHRS and CDR2 YFSETQ. V dropped 2 bases and J dropped 1 base, with 12 bases sitting between them. This CDR3 comprises 15 residues.

The genes are TRBV7-9 and TRBJ1-6, with D possibly being TRBD1 (5 bases). CDR1 and CDR2 (germline): SEHNR, FQNEAQ (reference sequence). V was trimmed by 4 bases and J by 7 bases, leaving 17 bases between them. The CDR3 loop spans 16 amino acids. The DNA for the CDR3 is TGTGCCAGCAGCTCACAAAGAACCGGGGGGAATTCACCCCTCCACTTT. The encoded protein is CASSSQRTGGNSPLHF.

This chain joins TRBV7-9 and TRBJ2-2; D perhaps matches TRBD1 (6 bases). Trimming stripped 8 bases from V and 0 bases from J, with 13 bases between. From germline, CDR1 is SEHNR and CDR2 FQNEAQ (reference sequence). This CDR3 contains 15 residues. Here the CDR3 reads CASPGQNPNTGELFF. The DNA for the CDR3 is TGTGCCAGCCCCGGACAGAATCCGAACACCGGGGAGCTGTTTTTT.

The gene calls are TRBV11-2 and TRBJ2-2; 11 nucleotides align to TRBD2. J lost 4 bases, V lost 1 base, and 2 bases had no gene match. Germline V lookup: CDR1 SGHAT, CDR2 FQNNGV. This CDR3 is built from 16 residues. CDR3 DNA: TGTGCCAGCAGCTTAGTTAGCGGGGGGGTCACCGGGGAGCTGTTTTTT. Its translation is CASSLVSGGVTGELFF.